The 30 T cell receptor beta chains presented below share a single source sample, sequenced in a study of cytomegalovirus exposure and HLA in healthy donors. The PCR had 60 Vbeta and 13 Jbeta primers. Sequencing used immunoSEQ multiplex PCR; TCRdb keeps in-frame clones, though not all of them. The repertoire holds roughly 97,000 clones, roughly 73% seen once, with over 3% in the top ten. Sequenced material: PBMCs. These TCRs come from a man aged 40-55 years in good health and CMV-seronegative.

The chain recombines TRBV2 with TRBJ2-3, with 8 nucleotides matching TRBD2. Germline-derived CDR1 and CDR2 are SNHLY and FYNNEI. CDR3 length: 15 residues. Trimming at V came to 4 bases and at J to 1 base, leaving 4 bases not matched to a gene. This chain's CDR3 is CASSARSGGTDTQYF. Here the CDR3 DNA reads TGTGCCAGCAGTGCGCGTAGCGGGGGCACAGATACGCAGTATTTT.

The rearrangement joins TRBV25-1 to TRBJ2-7; 8 nucleotides line up with TRBD1. The CDR3 contains 16 residues. Germline-derived CDR1 and CDR2 are MGHDK and SYGVNS. Losses at the gene ends were 0 bases for V and 4 bases for J; bases not matched to a gene: 8. The CDR3 is CASSEYGQGARYEQYF. CDR3 DNA sequence: TGTGCCAGCAGTGAATATGGGCAGGGGGCGAGGTACGAGCAGTACTTC.

The chain combines TRBV7-9 with TRBJ2-1, with TRBD2 matching over 11 bases. The CDR3 consists of 16 residues. The V segment lost 0 bases and the J segment 4 bases; nucleotides outside the gene matches: 2. Looked up from germline, CDR1 is SEHNR and CDR2 is FQNEAQ (reference sequence). Written as DNA, the CDR3 is TGTGCCAGCAGCTTAGCTAGCGGGGGGGCATACAATGAGCAGTTCTTC. Its translation: CASSLASGGAYNEQFF. The whole variable domain, remainder taken from reference TRBV7-9 and TRBJ2-1, is DTGVSQNPRHKITKRGQNVTFRCDPISEHNRLYWYRQTLGQGPEFLTYFQNEAQLEKSRLLSDRFSAERPKGSFSTLEIQRTEQGDSAMYLCASSLASGGAYNEQFFGPGTRLTVL.

The J gene is TRBJ2-7, the V gene TRBV5-1; 9 nucleotides match TRBD1. The CDR3 has 17 residues. The V segment lost 0 bases and the J segment 6 bases; nucleotides outside the gene matches: 13. Germline V gene sequence: CDR1 SGHRS, CDR2 YFSETQ. The CDR3 region is CASSLADFGTGPLEQYF. In DNA, the CDR3 is TGCGCCAGCAGCTTGGCGGATTTTGGGACAGGGCCCCTCGAGCAGTACTTC.

The V gene is TRBV4-3, the J gene TRBJ2-1; 7 nucleotides align to TRBD2. From germline, CDR1 is LGHNA and CDR2 YSLEER. Trimming took 0 bases from V and 6 from J; bases not matched to a gene: 11. The CDR3 has 17 residues. Written as DNA, the CDR3 is TGCGCCAGCAGCCAAGACGACGCGAGCGGGGAAGTCAATGAGCAGTTCTTC. Protein: CASSQDDASGEVNEQFF.

The chain couples TRBV10-3 to TRBJ2-2; tentatively, D is TRBD2 (7 bases). Germline values: CDR1 ENHRY, CDR2 SYGVKD. The CDR3 totals 16 residues. Deletions cut 5 bases from V and 3 bases from J, with 16 bases between. The CDR3: CAISTGTGGDTGELFF. CDR3 nucleotide sequence: TGTGCCATCAGTACCGGGACGGGGGGCGACACCGGGGAGCTGTTTTTT.

This rearrangement joins TRBV7-2 to TRBJ2-2; D perhaps matches TRBD2 (6 bases). Germline lookup yields CDR1 SGHTA and CDR2 FQGNSA. This CDR3 is built from 14 residues. V dropped 10 bases and J dropped 6 bases, with 18 bases sitting between them. CDR3 sequence reads: CATKRRGWAGELFF. CDR3 nucleotides: TGTGCCACCAAGAGGCGGGGCTGGGCCGGGGAGCTGTTTTTT.

The V and J genes are TRBV28 and TRBJ2-7, with D possibly matching TRBD2 (5 bases). Trimming removed 2 bases at V and 6 bases at J, with 17 bases between. This CDR3 region has 15 residues. Germline V lookup: CDR1 MDHEN, CDR2 SYDVKM. The CDR3 sequence: CASSLGGPPVSEQYF. The DNA for the CDR3 is TGTGCCAGCAGTTTAGGCGGGCCGCCCGTCTCCGAGCAGTACTTC.

This clone has a single count. The chain is built from TRBV4-2 and TRBJ2-2, with 7 nucleotides matching TRBD2. Germline CDR1 reads LGHNA; CDR2 reads YNFKEQ. The V and J ends lost 10 bases and 1 base, in that order; junction bases with no gene match: 15. The CDR3 consists of 17 residues. The CDR3 nucleotides are TGTGCCACCCTCGCCGGAAGTTCTAGCGGGAACACCGGGGAGCTGTTTTTT. Translation: CATLAGSSSGNTGELFF.

The table lists this clone with a count of one. J is TRBJ1-1 and V is TRBV27; D call uncertain. The V gene lost 1 base and the J gene lost 1 base, with 13 bases spanning the gap. Per germline, CDR1 MNHEY and CDR2 SMNVEV (reference sequence). CDR3 length: 16 amino acids. Written as DNA, the CDR3 is TGTGCCAGCAGTTTATTTTCGGGCGGAGGGAACACTGAAGCTTTCTTT. Translated, it gives CASSLFSGGGNTEAFF.

V is TRBV5-4 and J is TRBJ2-3; D may be TRBD2 (7 bases). This CDR3 is 15 amino acids long. In germline, CDR1 is SGHNT, CDR2 YYREEE (reference sequence). V lost 0 bases and J 13 bases, leaving 21 bases between the germline ends. The CDR3 nucleotides read TGTGCCAGCAGCTTGGACGGGGGGCCCTGGTGGGGGGAGTATTTT. Translation: CASSLDGGPWWGEYF. Together with reference TRBV5-4 and TRBJ2-3, the CDR3 gives the full variable domain: ETGVTQSPTHLIKTRGQQVTLRCSSQSGHNTVSWYQQALGQGPQFIFQYYREEENGRGNFPPRFSGLQFPNYSSELNVNALELDDSALYLCASSLDGGPWWGEYFGPGTRLTVL.

This rearrangement joins TRBV7-9 to TRBJ1-6; 10 nucleotides match TRBD1. From germline, CDR1 is SEHNR and CDR2 FQNEAQ (reference sequence). The CDR3 extends over 17 amino acids. J was trimmed by 5 bases and V by 1 base; bases with no gene match: 5. The CDR3 reads CASSLGQGAKDNSPLHF. CDR3 in DNA: TGTGCCAGCAGCTTAGGACAGGGGGCGAAGGATAATTCACCCCTCCACTTT.

Only one count was recorded for this clone. J is TRBJ1-1 and V is TRBV6-1; TRBD1 is a possible D gene (6 bases). CDR1 and CDR2 from the germline V gene are MNHNS and SASEGT. This CDR3 contains 14 residues. V lost 7 bases, J lost 5 bases, and 17 bases lay in between. For the CDR3, the DNA is TGTGCCAGCACCGAGGGGGGGCTGAGTACTGAAGCTTTCTTT. It encodes CASTEGGLSTEAFF.

The chain has TRBV5-4 and TRBJ2-2; D is ambiguous. There are 15 residues in the CDR3. V lost 0 bases to trimming and J lost 0 bases, with 6 bases between them. Germline V gene sequence: CDR1 SGHNT, CDR2 YYREEE (reference sequence). The DNA for the CDR3 is TGTGCCAGCAGCTTGGCTGGGCCGAACACCGGGGAGCTGTTTTTT. This sequence encodes CASSLAGPNTGELFF.

In this sample, this clone turned up a few times. The chain combines TRBV19 with TRBJ1-1; D might be TRBD1 (6 bases). The germline gives CDR1 LNHDA, CDR2 SQIVND (reference sequence). V lost 5 bases, J lost 3 bases, and 10 bases lay in between. The CDR3 is 13 amino acids. CDR3 coding DNA: TGTGCCAGTAGTCAGTACAGGGACACTGAAGCTTTCTTT. It encodes CASSQYRDTEAFF. The whole variable domain, remainder taken from reference TRBV19 and TRBJ1-1, is DGGITQSPKYLFRKEGQNVTLSCEQNLNHDAMYWYRQDPGQGLRLIYYSQIVNDFQKGDIAEGYSVSREKKESFPLTVTSAQKNPTAFYLCASSQYRDTEAFFGQGTRLTVV.

J is TRBJ2-4 and V is TRBV2; 9 bases line up with TRBD2. The germline CDR1 and CDR2 sequences are SNHLY and FYNNEI. CDR3 length equals 14 residues. V was clipped by 8 bases and J by 7 bases; unmatched bases: 9. In DNA form, the CDR3 reads TGTGCCAGCCTTCGGGGACTAGCCAGCAACATTCAGTACTTC. As protein: CASLRGLASNIQYF.

The chain couples TRBV7-3 to TRBJ2-3; possible D gene TRBD2, 7 bases. The CDR3 length is 16 residues. CDR1 is SGHTA, CDR2 FQGTGA, per germline. V was cut by 5 bases and J by 4 bases, with 19 bases left in between. The CDR3 region has the DNA TGTGCCAGCAGCCTAGGTGGGAGGGGGGGATCAGATACGCAGTATTTT. Encoded protein: CASSLGGRGGSDTQYF.

This clone appeared a single time. The rearrangement joins TRBV9 to TRBJ1-1; 8 nucleotides align to TRBD1. The CDR3 extends over 15 amino acids. The V gene's germline CDR1 is SGDLS and CDR2 YYNGEE. V dropped 4 bases and J dropped 4; count of bases not matched to a gene: 9. DNA of the CDR3: TGTGCCAGCAGCCCACGGACAGGGTACGTCACTGAAGCTTTCTTT. Translation: CASSPRTGYVTEAFF.

The chain recombines TRBV28 with TRBJ1-5, with 8 bases that match TRBD1. With 7 bases clipped from V and 2 bases from J, the junction kept 7 bases outside the gene matches. The CDR3 loop spans 15 amino acids. The germline CDR1 and CDR2 sequences are MDHEN and SYDVKM. The CDR3: CASNQGQGGNQPQHF. CDR3 nucleotide sequence: TGTGCCAGCAACCAAGGACAGGGAGGCAATCAGCCCCAGCATTTT.

J is TRBJ2-1 and V is TRBV7-3, with 7 bases fitting TRBD2. The CDR3 covers 15 residues. Germline V gene lookup returns CDR1 SGHTA and CDR2 FQGTGA. J was trimmed by 6 bases and V by 6 bases; bases with no gene match: 11. CDR3 residues: CASRAGRDYLNEQFF. The CDR3 bases are TGTGCCAGCAGGGCGGGGCGGGACTACCTCAATGAGCAGTTCTTC.

In this sample, this clone turned up a few times. This sequence joins TRBV6-5 and TRBJ2-3; possible D gene TRBD2, 5 bases. The V gene's germline CDR1 is MNHEY and CDR2 SVGAGI. The ends were cut back, 6 bases at V and 0 bases at J, with 10 bases in the middle. The CDR3 is 14 amino acids. Here the CDR3 reads CASRMDLSTDTQYF. CDR3 nucleotide sequence: TGTGCCAGCAGGATGGACTTAAGCACAGATACGCAGTATTTT.

The rearrangement joins TRBV6-1 to TRBJ2-2; 7 bases agree with TRBD1. The V and J ends lost 4 bases and 4 bases, in that order; junction bases with no gene match: 6. This CDR3 is 15 amino acids long. CDR1 is MNHNS, CDR2 SASEGT, per germline. The CDR3 protein is CASSVPGGRTGELFF. The CDR3 DNA follows: TGTGCCAGCAGTGTGCCAGGGGGTCGCACCGGGGAGCTGTTTTTT.

This clone has a single count. The gene calls are TRBV7-7 and TRBJ2-5; perhaps TRBD1 as D (6 bases). The CDR3 spans 14 residues. Trimming removed 4 bases at V and 2 bases at J, with 11 bases between. Germline V gene sequence: CDR1 SSHAT, CDR2 FNYEAQ (reference sequence). CDR3 residues: CASSSSGDQETQYF. Here the CDR3 DNA reads TGTGCCAGCAGCTCGTCAGGGGATCAAGAGACCCAGTACTTC.

V is TRBV6-6 and J is TRBJ2-7; D is perhaps TRBD2 (6 bases). V lost 2 bases, J lost 3 bases, and 14 bases lay in between. Per the germline V gene, CDR1 is MNHNY and CDR2 is SVGAGI (reference sequence). This CDR3 comprises 15 residues. Here the CDR3 DNA reads TGTGCCAGCAGTTACCGGGACTCTGGGAACTACGAGCAGTACTTC. Protein product: CASSYRDSGNYEQYF.

This chain uses TRBV6-1 with TRBJ2-7; TRBD1 matches at 11 bases. J was trimmed by 5 bases and V by 7 bases; bases with no gene match: 10. Germline V gene sequence: CDR1 MNHNS, CDR2 SASEGT. CDR3 length: 15 residues. The CDR3 DNA is TGTGCCAGCACCTTAAGGACAGGGGGCCCCCACGAGCAGTACTTC. Translating it yields CASTLRTGGPHEQYF.

The chain has TRBV6-6 and TRBJ2-7, with a tentative D call TRBD1 (5 bases). Trimming removed 0 bases from V and 7 bases from J, with 13 bases in between. Germline CDR1 and CDR2: MNHNY and SVGAGI (reference sequence). CDR3 size: 14 residues. For the CDR3, the DNA is TGTGCCAGCAGTTACTCGGTGGGGCCGAGGGAGCAGTACTTC. It codes for CASSYSVGPREQYF.

This clone has a handful of counts. The chain joins TRBV25-1 to TRBJ1-4, with no clear D. This CDR3 has 16 residues. V was cut by 2 bases and J by 0 bases, with 10 bases left in between. CDR1 is MGHDK, CDR2 SYGVNS, per germline. The chain's CDR3 is CASSEGRFATNEKLFF. In nucleotides, the CDR3 is TGTGCCAGCAGTGAAGGGAGGTTCGCAACTAATGAAAAACTGTTTTTT.

The J gene is TRBJ2-7, the V gene TRBV7-6, with 7 bases lining up with TRBD1. The CDR3 has 15 residues. Germline CDR1 SGHVS, CDR2 FNYEAQ. V shed 5 bases, J shed 2 bases, and the junction held 9 bases outside the gene matches. CDR3 nucleotides: TGTGCCAGCAGCCCTTTTACAGGGGCAACCTACGAGCAGTACTTC. Translated, it gives CASSPFTGATYEQYF. Full variable domain (rest looked up from reference TRBV7-6 and TRBJ2-7): GAGVSQSPRYKVTKRGQDVALRCDPISGHVSLYWYRQALGQGPEFLTYFNYEAQQDKSGLPNDRFSAERPEGSISTLTIQRTEQRDSAMYRCASSPFTGATYEQYFGPGTRLTVT.

A single count supports this clone. The V gene is TRBV7-3, the J gene TRBJ2-1, with 8 bases matching TRBD1. CDR1 and CDR2 from the germline V gene are SGHTA and FQGTGA. V gave up 1 base and J gave up 7 bases; unmatched junction bases: 6. This CDR3 contains 15 residues. CDR3 amino acids: CASSLMTGAANEQFF. CDR3 nucleotides: TGTGCCAGCAGCTTAATGACAGGGGCAGCGAATGAGCAGTTCTTC.

The chain combines TRBV18 with TRBJ1-6; 8 bases align to TRBD1. This CDR3 is 15 amino acids long. Trimming removed 5 bases from V and 7 bases from J; junction bases left unmatched: 7. CDR1 KGHSH and CDR2 LQKENI come from the germline V gene. CDR3 in DNA: TGTGCCAGCTCATCCGACAGGGGTGGGAATTCACCCCTCCACTTT. Its translation: CASSSDRGGNSPLHF.